This TCR beta chain is drawn from a study of blood T cells in healthy people across ages (dated by TCRdb to 2015 to 2017). Background on the whole study: In model experiments, template switching captured roughly one uniquely barcoded TCR beta cDNA molecule for every two T cells. To avoid experimental bias, donors of different ages were randomly spread across the sequencing lanes. For two donors (one aged 18 to 30 and one aged 80 or older), the study analyzed two additional independent replicas of 1 million unique cDNA reads from the same blood draw. Using deep sequencing normalized with unique cDNA molecular identifiers, the study measured how TCR beta repertoire diversity changes with age. The donors were divided into four age groups: young (average about 15 years), middle-aged (approximately 39), aged (approximately 59) and long-lived (nearly 85). Overall results and qualifications from the work: Bulk unsorted PBMC profiling prevented conclusive comparison of naive and antigen-experienced compartments. As age increased, observed TCR beta diversity per million T cells dropped in a roughly linear way, and a significant reduction was already evident by age 40. Donor CMV infection status was unknown, potentially confounding age-related changes in expanded clonotypes. Total diversity estimates from one million sequenced T cells were considered lower bounds and underestimates. The percentage of naive T cells measured by flow cytometry correlated strongly with observed TCR beta diversity. Compared with the aged group, the long-lived group had more naive CD4+ T cells, fewer expanded clones and increased TCR diversity, a pattern suggesting age selection.

Donors were 40 or so systemically healthy Caucasian individuals from Russia aged 6 to 90 years. Around 9.8 milliliters of peripheral blood were collected from each donor into EDTA-treated Vacutainer tubes. Ficoll-Paque density-gradient centrifugation was used to isolate PBMCs, with at least 6.5 million per sample. Trizol reagent was used to extract total RNA from PBMCs, with at least 6 micrograms per sample. For every donor, an aliquot of PBMCs went through flow cytometry to measure the percentages of naive CD45RAhigh/CD27high T cells. Preparation of the library involved 5' RACE. Instrument on record: Illumina HiSeq 2500. A second roughly 7 to 11 cycle PCR used a sample-barcoded 5' primer and a J-beta primer mix. A template-switch 5' adaptor carrying 12 random nucleotides introduced a unique molecular identifier onto each TCR beta cDNA molecule. Each sample yielded at least 3 million CDR3-containing paired-end reads. First-strand cDNA was synthesized from all RNA with the Mint cDNA synthesis kit, primed by a TRBC-specific oligonucleotide. Following uracil-DNA glycosylase treatment, a first 18-cycle PCR with universal primers M1SS and BC2_uni_R was performed on all cDNA. On the study's bioinformatics: For normalization, 1 million high-quality reads were randomly selected from each sample, with every read carrying a distinct molecular identifier. Instead of being binned into consensus sequences, reads that shared molecular identifiers were thrown out. MiTCR, run with a Q25 quality threshold and the strictest error-elimination algorithm, handled CDR3 identification, clonotype clustering and error correction. A nonparametric unseen species model using Euler transformation provided a lower-bound estimate of total TCR beta diversity. The raw public reads went through TCRdb reprocessing: fastp at Q25, MiXCR clone calling, in-frame beta chains kept. Here each entry gathers all rows of one CDR3 protein and keeps the most common genes and DNA. TCRdb, not the original authors, processed these V and J calls. The sample yields more than 800,000 distinct CDR3 sequences; under 35% were counted once. The ten top clones hold around 16% of the sample.

This clonotype showed up many times. Its target antigen remains unknown. No base quality values were provided; no much bigger clone lies one nucleotide off. From cysteine to phenylalanine, the CDR3 is 15 amino acids long. Kept here is only the CDR3 DNA, which spans 45 bases and is read in frame from base 1. CDR1 and CDR2, looked up from the germline V gene, are SGHTA and FQGNSA. V is cut back by 5 bases and J by 11 bases, with 7 bases in the junction unmatched. This receptor was identified in a woman over 75 in good health. Source material: blood. The V gene is TRBV7-2 and the J gene is TRBJ2-3; the junction holds 16 bases that match TRBD2. The DNA sequence is TGTGCCAGCAGCCGAGGGACTAGCGGGGGGGTCCTGCAGTATTTT. This sequence encodes CASSRGTSGGVLQYF.